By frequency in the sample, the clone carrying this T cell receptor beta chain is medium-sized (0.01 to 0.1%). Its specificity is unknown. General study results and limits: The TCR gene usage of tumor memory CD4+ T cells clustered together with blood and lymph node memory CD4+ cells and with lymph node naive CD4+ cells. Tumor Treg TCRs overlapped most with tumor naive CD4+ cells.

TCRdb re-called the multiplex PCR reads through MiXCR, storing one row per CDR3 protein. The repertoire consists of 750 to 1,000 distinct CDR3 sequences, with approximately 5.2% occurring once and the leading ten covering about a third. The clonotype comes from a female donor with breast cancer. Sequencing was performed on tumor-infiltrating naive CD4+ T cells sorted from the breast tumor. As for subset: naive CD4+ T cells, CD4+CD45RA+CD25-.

The CDR3: CASSFRRVNYGYTF. The CDR3 nucleotides read TGTGCCAGCAGTTTTAGAAGGGTCAACTATGGCTACACCTTC. The chain carries TRBV12-3 or TRBV12-4 and TRBJ1-2; the D is unclear. V was pared by 3 bases and J by 2 bases, with 10 bases between. This CDR3 is 14 amino acids long.